This TCR beta chain derives from a study of OX40 agonist ivuxolimab in advanced cancers. Assay used: immunoSEQ multiplex PCR; TCRdb lists only in-frame clones, some missing. The table records 55,000 to 80,000 clones, around 84% of them present only once. This TCR was recovered from an adult with an advanced solid tumor such as melanoma, head and neck, liver or kidney cancer. Sequencing was performed on CD4+ or CD8+ T cells sorted from blood, taken in a trial of the OX40 agonist ivuxolimab.

The CDR3 region is CASSQDRGNSPLHF. In nucleotides, the CDR3 is TGTGCCAGCAGCCAAGATCGGGGGAACTCACCCCTCCACTTT. The chain is built from TRBV14 and TRBJ1-6; weak D call: TRBD1 (5 bases). Germline loops: CDR1 SGHDN, CDR2 FVKESK. The CDR3 extends over 14 amino acids. V dropped 0 bases and J dropped 10 bases, with 10 bases sitting between them.